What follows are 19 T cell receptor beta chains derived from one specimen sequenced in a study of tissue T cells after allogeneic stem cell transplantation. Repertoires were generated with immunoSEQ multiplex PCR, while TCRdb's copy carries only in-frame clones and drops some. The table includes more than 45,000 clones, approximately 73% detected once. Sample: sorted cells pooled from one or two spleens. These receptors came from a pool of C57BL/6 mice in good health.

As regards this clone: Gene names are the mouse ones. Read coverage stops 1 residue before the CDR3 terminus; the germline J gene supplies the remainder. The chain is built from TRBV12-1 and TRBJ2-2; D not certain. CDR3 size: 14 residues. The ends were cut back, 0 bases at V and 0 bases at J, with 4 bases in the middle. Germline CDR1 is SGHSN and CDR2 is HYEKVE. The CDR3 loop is CASSLQANTGQLYF. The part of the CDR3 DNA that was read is TGTGCCAGCTCTCTCCAGGCAAACACCGGGCAGCTCTAC. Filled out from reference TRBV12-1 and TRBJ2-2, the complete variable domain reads DSGVVQSPRHIIKEKGGRSVLTCIPISGHSNVVWYQQTLGKELKFLIQHYEKVERDKGFLPSRFSVQQFDDYHSEMNMSALELEDSAMYFCASSLQANTGQLYFGEGSKLTVL.

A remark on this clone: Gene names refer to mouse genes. This chain's CDR3 is CASSLETGDEQYF. Incomplete CDR3 DNA: TGTGCCAGCAGCTTGGAGACAGGGGATGAACAGTAC. The chain carries TRBV3 and TRBJ2-7, with 8 bases fitting TRBD1. The read ends 1 residue early relative to the CDR3; the germline J gene fills the gap. CDR1 and CDR2 (germline): SNHLY, FYNGKV (reference sequence). The J segment lost 5 bases and the V segment lost 3 bases, leaving 3 bases of the junction unmatched. The CDR3 covers 13 residues.

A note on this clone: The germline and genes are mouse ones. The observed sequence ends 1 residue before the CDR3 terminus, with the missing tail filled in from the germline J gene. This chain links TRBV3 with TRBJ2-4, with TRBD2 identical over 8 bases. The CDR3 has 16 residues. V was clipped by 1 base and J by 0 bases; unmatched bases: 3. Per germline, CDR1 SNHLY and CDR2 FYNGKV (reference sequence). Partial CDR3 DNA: TGTGCCAGCAGCTTAGTTACTGGGGGAAGTCAAAACACCTTGTAC. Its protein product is CASSLVTGGSQNTLY. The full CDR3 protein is CASSLVTGGSQNTLYF. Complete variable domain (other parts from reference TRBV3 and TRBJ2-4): GPKVLQIPSHQIIDMGQMVTLNCDPVSNHLYFYWYKQILGQQMEFLVNFYNGKVMEKSKLFKDQFSVERPDGSYFTLKIQPTALEDSAVYFCASSLVTGGSQNTLYFGAGTRLSVL.

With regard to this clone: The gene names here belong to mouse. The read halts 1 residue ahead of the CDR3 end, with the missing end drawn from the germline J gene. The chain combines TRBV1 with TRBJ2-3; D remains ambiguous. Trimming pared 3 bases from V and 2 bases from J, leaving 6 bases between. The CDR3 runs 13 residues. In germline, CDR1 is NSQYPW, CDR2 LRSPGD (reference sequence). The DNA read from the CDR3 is TGCACCTGCAGTGCCGGGATTGCAGAAACGCTGTAT. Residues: CTCSAGIAETLY. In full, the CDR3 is CTCSAGIAETLYF.

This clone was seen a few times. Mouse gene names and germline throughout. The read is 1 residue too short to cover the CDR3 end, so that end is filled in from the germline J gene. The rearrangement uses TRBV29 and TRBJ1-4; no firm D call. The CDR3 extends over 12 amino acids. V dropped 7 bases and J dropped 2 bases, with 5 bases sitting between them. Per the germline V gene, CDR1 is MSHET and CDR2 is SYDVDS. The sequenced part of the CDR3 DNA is TGTGCTAGCATTCCATCCAACGAAAGATTATTT. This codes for CASIPSNERLF. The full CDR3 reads CASIPSNERLFF.

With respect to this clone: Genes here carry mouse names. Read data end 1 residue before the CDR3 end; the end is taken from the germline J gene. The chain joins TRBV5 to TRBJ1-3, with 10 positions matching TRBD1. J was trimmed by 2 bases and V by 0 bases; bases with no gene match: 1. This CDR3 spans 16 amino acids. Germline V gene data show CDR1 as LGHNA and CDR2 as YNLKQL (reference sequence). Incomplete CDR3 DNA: TGTGCCAGCAGCCAAGAGGGACAGGGGACTGGAAATACGCTCTAT. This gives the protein CASSQEGQGTGNTLY. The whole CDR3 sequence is CASSQEGQGTGNTLYF.

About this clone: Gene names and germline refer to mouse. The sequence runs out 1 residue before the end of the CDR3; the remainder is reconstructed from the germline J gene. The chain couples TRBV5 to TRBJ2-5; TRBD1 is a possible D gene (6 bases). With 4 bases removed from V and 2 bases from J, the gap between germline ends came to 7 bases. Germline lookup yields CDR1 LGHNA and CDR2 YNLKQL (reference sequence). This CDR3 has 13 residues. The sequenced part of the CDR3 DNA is TGTGCCAGCAGCCGGGACATCCAAGACACCCAGTAC. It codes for CASSRDIQDTQY. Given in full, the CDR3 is CASSRDIQDTQYF.

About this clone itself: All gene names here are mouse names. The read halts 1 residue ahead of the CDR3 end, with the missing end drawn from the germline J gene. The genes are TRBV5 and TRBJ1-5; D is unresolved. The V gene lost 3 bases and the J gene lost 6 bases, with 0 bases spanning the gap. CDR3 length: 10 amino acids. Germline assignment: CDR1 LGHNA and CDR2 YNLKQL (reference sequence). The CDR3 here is CASSHQAPLF. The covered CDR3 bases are TGTGCCAGCAGCCACCAGGCTCCGCTT.

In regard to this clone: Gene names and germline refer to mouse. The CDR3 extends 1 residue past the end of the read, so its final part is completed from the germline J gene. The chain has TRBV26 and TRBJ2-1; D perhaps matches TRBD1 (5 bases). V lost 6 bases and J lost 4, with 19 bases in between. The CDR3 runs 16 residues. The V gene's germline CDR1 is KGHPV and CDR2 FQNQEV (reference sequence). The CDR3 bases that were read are TGTGCCAGCAGCCCCGGACACTATAGGAGGTATGCTGAGCAGTTC. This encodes CASSPGHYRRYAEQF. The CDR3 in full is CASSPGHYRRYAEQFF. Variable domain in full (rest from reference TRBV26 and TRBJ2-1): NSKVIQTPRYLVKGQGQKAKMRCIPEKGHPVVFWYQQNKNNEFKFLINFQNQEVLQQIDMTEKRFSAECPSNSPCSLEIQSSEAGDSALYLCASSPGHYRRYAEQFFGPGTRLTVL.

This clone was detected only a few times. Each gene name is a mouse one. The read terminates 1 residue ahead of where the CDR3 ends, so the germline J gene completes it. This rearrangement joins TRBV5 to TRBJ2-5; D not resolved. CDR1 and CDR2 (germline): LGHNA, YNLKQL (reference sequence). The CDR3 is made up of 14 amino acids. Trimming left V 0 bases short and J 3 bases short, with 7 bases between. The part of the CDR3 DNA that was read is TGTGCCAGCAGCCAAGATGGAAGGCAAGACACCCAGTAC. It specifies CASSQDGRQDTQY. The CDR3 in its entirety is CASSQDGRQDTQYF.

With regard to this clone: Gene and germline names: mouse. CDR3 sequence reads: CAWSLDRGAGGAETLYF. The CDR3 DNA, read in part, is TGTGCCTGGAGTCTAGATCGGGGGGCAGGGGGCGCAGAAACGCTGTAT. The chain combines TRBV31 with TRBJ2-3; tentative D call: TRBD1 (8 bases). The sequence runs out 1 residue before the end of the CDR3; the remainder is reconstructed from the germline J gene. The germline CDR1 and CDR2 sequences are GKSSPN and SITVG. The CDR3 consists of 17 residues. With 0 bases removed from V and 3 bases from J, the gap between germline ends came to 19 bases.

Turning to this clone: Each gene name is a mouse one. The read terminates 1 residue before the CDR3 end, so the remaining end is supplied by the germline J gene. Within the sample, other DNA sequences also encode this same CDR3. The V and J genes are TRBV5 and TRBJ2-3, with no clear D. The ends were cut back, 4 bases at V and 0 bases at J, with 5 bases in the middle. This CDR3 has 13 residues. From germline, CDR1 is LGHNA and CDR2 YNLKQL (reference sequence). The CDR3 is CASSPRSAETLYF. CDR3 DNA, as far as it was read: TGTGCCAGCAGCCCCCGTAGTGCAGAAACGCTGTAT.

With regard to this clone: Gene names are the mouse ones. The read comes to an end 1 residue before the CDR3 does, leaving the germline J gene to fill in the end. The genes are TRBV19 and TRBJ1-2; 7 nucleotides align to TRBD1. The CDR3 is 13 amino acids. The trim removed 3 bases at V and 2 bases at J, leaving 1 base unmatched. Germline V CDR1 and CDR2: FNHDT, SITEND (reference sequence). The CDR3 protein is CASSTGGNSDYTF. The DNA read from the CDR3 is TGTGCCAGCAGTACAGGGGGGAACTCCGACTACACC.

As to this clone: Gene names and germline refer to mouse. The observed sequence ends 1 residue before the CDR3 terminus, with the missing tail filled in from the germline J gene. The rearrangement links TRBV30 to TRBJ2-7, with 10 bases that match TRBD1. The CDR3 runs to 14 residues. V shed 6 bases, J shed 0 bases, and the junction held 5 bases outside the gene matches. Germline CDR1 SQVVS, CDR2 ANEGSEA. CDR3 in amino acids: CSSRDRGSSYEQYF. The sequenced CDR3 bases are TGTAGTTCCCGGGACAGGGGAAGCTCCTATGAACAGTAC.

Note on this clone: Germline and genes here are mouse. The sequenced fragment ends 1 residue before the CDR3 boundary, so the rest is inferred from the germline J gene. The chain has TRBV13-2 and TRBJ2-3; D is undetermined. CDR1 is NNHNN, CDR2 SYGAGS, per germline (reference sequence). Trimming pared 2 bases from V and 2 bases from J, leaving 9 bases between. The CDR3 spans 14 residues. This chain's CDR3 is CASGEISNAETLYF. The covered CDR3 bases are TGTGCCAGCGGTGAGATCAGCAATGCAGAAACGCTGTAT.

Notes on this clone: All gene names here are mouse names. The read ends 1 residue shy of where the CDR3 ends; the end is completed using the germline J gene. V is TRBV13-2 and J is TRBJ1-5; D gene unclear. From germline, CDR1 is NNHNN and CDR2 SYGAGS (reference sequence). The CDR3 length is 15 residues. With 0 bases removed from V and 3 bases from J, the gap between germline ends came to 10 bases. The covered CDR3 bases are TGTGCCAGCGGTGATGCCGGGGATGGCAACCAGGCTCCGCTT. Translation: CASGDAGDGNQAPL. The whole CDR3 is CASGDAGDGNQAPLF.

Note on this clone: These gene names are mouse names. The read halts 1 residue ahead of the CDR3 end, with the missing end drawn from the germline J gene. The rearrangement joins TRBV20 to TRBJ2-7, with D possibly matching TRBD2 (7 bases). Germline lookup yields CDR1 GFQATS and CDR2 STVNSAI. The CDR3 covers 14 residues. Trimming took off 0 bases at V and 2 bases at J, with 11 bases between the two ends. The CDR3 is CGAREWGATYEQYF. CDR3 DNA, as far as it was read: TGTGGTGCTAGGGAATGGGGGGCCACCTATGAACAGTAC.

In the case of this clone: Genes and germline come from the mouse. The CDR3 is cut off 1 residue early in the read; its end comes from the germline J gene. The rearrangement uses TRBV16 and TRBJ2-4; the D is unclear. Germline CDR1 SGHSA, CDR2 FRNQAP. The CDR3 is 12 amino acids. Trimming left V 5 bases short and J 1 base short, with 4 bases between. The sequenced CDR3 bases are TGTGCAAGCAGCAGGGGTCAAAACACCTTGTAC. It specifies CASSRGQNTLY. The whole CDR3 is CASSRGQNTLYF.

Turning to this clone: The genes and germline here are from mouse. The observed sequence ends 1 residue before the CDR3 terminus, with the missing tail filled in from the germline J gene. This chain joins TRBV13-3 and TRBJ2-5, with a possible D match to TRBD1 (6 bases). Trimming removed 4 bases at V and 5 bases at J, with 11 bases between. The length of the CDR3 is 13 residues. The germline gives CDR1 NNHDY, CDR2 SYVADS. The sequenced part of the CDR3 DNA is TGTGCCAGCAGTCCAGGGGTGGGAGACACCCAGTAC. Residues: CASSPGVGDTQY. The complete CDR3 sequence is CASSPGVGDTQYF.